A selection of T cell receptor beta chains follows, all from one sample in a study of T-cell memory formation after mild COVID-19. TCRdb ran MiXCR on the 5' RACE reads and lists one entry per CDR3 protein. The repertoire holds approximately 250,000 distinct CDR3 sequences, with around 15% as singletons. The sample comprised PBMCs or a T cell subset sorted from them (not recorded which). The receptors were sampled from a man between 18 and 29 years old who had mild COVID-19 (a few samples of this study predate the infection). Cell type and time point are not known. The CDR3 runs from the conserved cysteine through the conserved F or W. A D gene is named only where the DNA matches it firmly. Size values are once, few and many counts, or a class for expanded clones, and some rows have none.

J gene,V gene,D gene,clone size,CDR3 protein,CDR3 DNA
TRBJ1-1,TRBV18,-,-,CASSPRTFSGVNTEAFF,TGTGCCAGCTCACCACGGACCTTTAGTGGGGTGAACACTGAAGCTTTCTTT
TRBJ1-1,TRBV7-2,-,-,CASSLAGTPNTEAFF,TGTGCCAGCAGCTTAGCCGGGACACCGAACACTGAAGCTTTCTTT
TRBJ1-2,TRBV28,-,few,CASRIDSYGYTF,TGTGCCAGCAGAATTGACAGCTATGGCTACACCTTC
TRBJ2-4,TRBV4-3,-,few,CASSQEAGTKNIQYF,TGCGCCAGCAGCCAAGAAGCAGGGACCAAAAACATTCAGTACTTC
TRBJ1-5,TRBV12-3/TRBV12-4,-,few,CASHPGYSNQPQHF,TGTGCCAGCCATCCCGGTTATAGCAATCAGCCCCAGCATTTT
TRBJ1-2,TRBV7-3,TRBD1,few,CWPVRGMNYGYTF,TGTTGGCCCGTCAGGGGGATGAACTATGGCTACACCTTC
TRBJ2-1,TRBV28,-,-,CASSTPGAYNEQFF,TGTGCCAGCAGTACACCCGGGGCCTACAATGAGCAGTTCTTC
TRBJ1-1,TRBV10-3,-,-,CAISERDFEAFF,TGTGCCATCAGTGAGCGGGATTTTGAAGCTTTCTTT
TRBJ2-1,TRBV20-1,-,-,CSARGGLRSYNEQFF,TGCAGTGCTAGGGGGGGCCTCCGCTCCTACAATGAGCAGTTCTTC
TRBJ2-5,TRBV4-2,TRBD2,-,CASSQMRQGTSGFETQYF,TGTGCCAGCAGCCAGATGAGGCAAGGGACTAGCGGTTTCGAGACCCAGTACTTC
TRBJ1-5,TRBV20-1,-,-,CSARDPAGGGGGQPQHF,TGCAGTGCTAGAGACCCTGCGGGGGGAGGGGGAGGTCAGCCCCAGCATTTT
TRBJ2-7,TRBV9,TRBD1,-,CASSIGQGAGYEQYF,TGTGCCAGCAGCATAGGACAGGGGGCAGGATACGAGCAGTACTTC
TRBJ2-3,TRBV20-1,-,-,CSARDRRGPGDTQYF,TGCAGTGCTAGAGATCGGAGGGGGCCCGGAGATACGCAGTATTTT
TRBJ1-1,TRBV7-2,-,-,CASSSPTGMGIRGAFF,TGTGCCAGCAGCTCCCCCACAGGGATGGGAATAAGAGGAGCTTTCTTT
TRBJ2-5,TRBV4-1,-,-,CASSQVRGAQETQYF,TGCGCCAGCAGCCAAGTACGGGGGGCCCAAGAGACCCAGTACTTC
TRBJ1-1,TRBV7-2,-,-,CASSPLGGEAFF,TGTGCCAGCAGCCCTCTAGGGGGGGAAGCTTTCTTT
TRBJ1-4,TRBV4-3,TRBD1,-,CASSQAAGTGPRGEKLFF,TGCGCCAGCAGCCAAGCCGCAGGGACAGGACCCCGGGGTGAAAAACTGTTTTTT
TRBJ2-1,TRBV7-8,TRBD2,few,CASTLPGGPGDEQFF,TGTGCCAGCACCCTTCCGGGGGGGCCCGGGGATGAGCAGTTCTTC
TRBJ2-7,TRBV20-1,-,-,CSAGAERSYEQYF,TGCAGTGCCGGGGCAGAACGCTCCTACGAGCAGTACTTC
TRBJ2-2,TRBV3-1,-,-,CASSQGTHNTGELFF,TGTGCCAGCAGCCAAGGGACTCACAACACCGGGGAGCTGTTTTTT
TRBJ1-4,TRBV7-9,-,few,CASSSGDEKLFF,TGTGCCAGCAGCTCAGGGGATGAAAAACTGTTTTTT
TRBJ2-7,TRBV4-2,TRBD2,many,CASSQIGGGRTSGYYEQYF,TGTGCCAGCAGCCAAATCGGGGGTGGCAGGACTAGCGGGTACTACGAGCAGTACTTC